This TCR beta chain comes out of a study of T cell repertoires in cytomegalovirus infection. Whole-study context: HLA-B-restricted CMV epitopes that are well studied were used alongside recently identified HLA-C-restricted ones. Indicated by public TCR beta signatures were CMV infection and matching HLA type.

Study outcomes and limitations: The ex vivo response was dominated by HLA-C-restricted CMV-specific TCR beta clonotypes. Carriers of CMV and the relevant HLA type were discriminated by public TCR beta frequency.

TCRdb analysed the reads with MiXCR anew, one entry per CDR3 protein. This table has approximately 300,000 distinct CDR3 sequences, 25% to 35% appearing once. The CDR3 spans 19 residues. V lost 6 bases, J lost 2 bases, and 19 bases stayed unmatched. This clonotype was seen more than once but under ten times. The antigen remains undetermined. The specimen was cultured PBMCs, collected from culture after CMV antigen stimulation. The chain couples TRBV12-3 or TRBV12-4 to TRBJ1-2; 9 positions match TRBD1. The receptor was derived from a human donor in good health (CMV status not recorded). Some clones in this sample may be carry-over from other donors' samples. The CDR3, as DNA: TGTGCCAGCAGACGACCGCGGGGGGACAGGGATTCGGGAAACTATGGCTACACCTTC. Amino acids: CASRRPRGDRDSGNYGYTF.